The source of this T cell receptor beta chain is a study of beta chain features in type 1 diabetes. Overall study: Examination of sorted cells across all samples involved more than 85,000,000 cells.

About this clone itself: What it recognizes is unknown.

The ends were cut back, 4 bases at V and 0 bases at J, with 10 bases in the middle. Germline CDR1 MNHEY, CDR2 SMNVEV (reference sequence). CDR3 length: 15 amino acids. Every isolated RNA sample was fully reverse transcribed, so sequencing captured expressed TCRB transcripts. Measured with immunoSEQ multiplex PCR; TCRdb has only the in-frame clones, and not every one. The data contain under 850,000 clones, around 15% of them singletons. Study findings and constraints: In cDNA sequencing, cells with high TCR expression could be over-represented. Shorter TCRB CDR3s, moderately but significantly so, marked every one of the four CD4+ subsets in Type 1 diabetes patients. It was possible that PCR favored shorter templates, equally so in patients and controls.

This TCR derives from a man in his late teens or twenties with type 1 diabetes. V is TRBV27 and J is TRBJ1-5; D possibly corresponds to TRBD1 (5 bases). What was sequenced was naive CD4+ T cells from blood. This chain's CDR3 is CASSWGPNSNQPQHF. CDR3 nucleotides: TGTGCCAGCAGTTGGGGCCCTAATAGCAATCAGCCCCAGCATTTT.